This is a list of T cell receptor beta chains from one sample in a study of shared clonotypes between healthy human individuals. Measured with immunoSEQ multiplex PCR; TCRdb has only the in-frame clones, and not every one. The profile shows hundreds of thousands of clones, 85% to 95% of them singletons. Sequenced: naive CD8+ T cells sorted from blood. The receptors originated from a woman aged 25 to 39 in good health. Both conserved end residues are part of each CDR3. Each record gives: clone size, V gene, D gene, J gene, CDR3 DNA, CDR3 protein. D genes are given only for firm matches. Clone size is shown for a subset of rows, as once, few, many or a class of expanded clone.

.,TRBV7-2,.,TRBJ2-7,TGTGCCAGCAGCTTAGCGTGGGGGGCCTACGAGCAGTACTTC,CASSLAWGAYEQYF
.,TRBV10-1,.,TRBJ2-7,TGCGCCAGCAGTGGGACTTCATACGAGCAGTACTTC,CASSGTSYEQYF
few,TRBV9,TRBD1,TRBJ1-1,TGTGCCAGCAGGGGGACAGACGAGAACACTGAAGCTTTCTTT,CASRGTDENTEAFF
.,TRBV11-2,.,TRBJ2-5,TGTGCCAGCAGCTTAGTGTTGGGATCGGAGGAGACCCAGTACTTC,CASSLVLGSEETQYF
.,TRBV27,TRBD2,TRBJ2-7,TGTGCCACCCGGTACTCTAGCGGGACCCACGAGCAGTACTTC,CATRYSSGTHEQYF
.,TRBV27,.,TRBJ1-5,TGTGCCAGCCAGGTCGCTCGTCAGCCCCAGCATTTT,CASQVARQPQHF
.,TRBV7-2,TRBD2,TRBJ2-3,TGTGCCAGCAGCTTGACTAGCGGTAGCACAGATACGCAGTATTTT,CASSLTSGSTDTQYF
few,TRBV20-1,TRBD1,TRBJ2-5,TGCAGGACAGGGCGGGAGACCCAGTACTTC,CRTGRETQYF
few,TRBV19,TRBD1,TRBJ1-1,TGTGCCAGTAGTGCGACAGGGGGCCATGAAGCTTTCTTT,CASSATGGHEAFF
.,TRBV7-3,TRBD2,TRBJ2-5,TGTGCCAGCAGCCCGAACCCTACTAGCGGGGAGACCCAGTACTTC,CASSPNPTSGETQYF
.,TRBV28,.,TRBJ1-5,TGTGCCAGCAGTTTAGAGGGAGGGCTTAATCAGCCCCAGCATTTT,CASSLEGGLNQPQHF
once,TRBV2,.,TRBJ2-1,TGTGCCAACCTGCTCGGGCAGAGCTCCTACAATGAGCAGTTCTTC,CANLLGQSSYNEQFF
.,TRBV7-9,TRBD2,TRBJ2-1,TGTGCCAGCAGCTCCGCTAGCGGGAGCTTGGATGAGCAGTTCTTC,CASSSASGSLDEQFF
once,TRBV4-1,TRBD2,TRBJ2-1,TGCGCCAGCAGCCAAGATTCGGCTAGCGGGAGCTCCTACAATGAGCAGTTCTTC,CASSQDSASGSSYNEQFF
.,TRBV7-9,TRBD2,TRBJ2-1,TGTGCCAGCAGCCCCGGGCCGGGACTAAACAATGAGCAGTTCTTC,CASSPGPGLNNEQFF
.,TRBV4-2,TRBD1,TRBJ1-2,TGTGCCAGCAGCTCGCCGGGACAGATCTCTATGGGCTACACCTTC,CASSSPGQISMGYTF
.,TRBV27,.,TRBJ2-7,TGTGCCAGCGGGAGGGGGACAGGATCTTCCAGCGAGCAGTACTTC,CASGRGTGSSSEQYF
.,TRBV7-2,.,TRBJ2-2,TGTGCCAGCAGCTTGATGGGAGGTACCGGGGAGCTGTTTTTT,CASSLMGGTGELFF
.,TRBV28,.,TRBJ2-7,TGTGCCAGCAGTTTCGAGACGAGACCCTACGAGCAGTACTTC,CASSFETRPYEQYF
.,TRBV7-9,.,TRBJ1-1,TGTGCCAGCAGTCCCCGACCCGAGAACACTGAAGCTTTCTTT,CASSPRPENTEAFF
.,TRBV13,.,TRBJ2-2,TGTGCCAGCAGCTTAGGTCAGGAGGCGAACACCGGGGAGCTGTTTTTT,CASSLGQEANTGELFF
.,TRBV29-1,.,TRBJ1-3,TGCAGCGTTGTGGGTTGGGCAGGGGACGTAAAATCTGGAAACACCATATATTTT,CSVVGWAGDVKSGNTIYF
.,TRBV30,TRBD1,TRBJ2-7,TGTGCCTGGAACTCCCCAGGGGGAGCGCTCTACGAGCAGTACTTC,CAWNSPGGALYEQYF
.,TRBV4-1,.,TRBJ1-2,TGCGCCAGCAGCCAAGATGCGGAGAACTATGGCTACACCTTC,CASSQDAENYGYTF
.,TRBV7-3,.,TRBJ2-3,TGTGCCAGCAGCCCAATCGAGAGAGATACGCAGTATTTT,CASSPIERDTQYF
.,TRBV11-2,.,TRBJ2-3,TGTGCCAGCAGCTTCACGCCGCGGCCGGAGGGGACAGATACGCAGTATTTT,CASSFTPRPEGTDTQYF
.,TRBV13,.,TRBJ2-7,TGTGCCAGCAGCTTAGGTAGCAGGGATTACGAGCAGTACTTC,CASSLGSRDYEQYF
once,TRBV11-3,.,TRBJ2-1,TGTGCCAGCAGCTTGGGGCTAGGGGGTGAGCAGTTCTTC,CASSLGLGGEQFF
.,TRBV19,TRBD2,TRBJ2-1,TGTGCCAGTAGTGATTGGGACAGGGGAAACCCAACGACTAGCGGGAGTGGCAATGAGCAGTTCTTC,CASSDWDRGNPTTSGSGNEQFF
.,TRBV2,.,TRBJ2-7,TGTGCCAGCAGTGAGGGTGGGACAAACTACGAGCAGTACTTC,CASSEGGTNYEQYF
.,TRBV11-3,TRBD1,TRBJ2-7,TGTGCCAGCAGCCAAGGGACAGGGAGTGTCGAGCAGTACTTC,CASSQGTGSVEQYF
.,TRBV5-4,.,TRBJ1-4,TGTGCCAGCAGCGTGGGCGTTTCTAATGAAAAACTGTTTTTT,CASSVGVSNEKLFF
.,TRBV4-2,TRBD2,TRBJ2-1,TGTGCCAGCAGCCCAAGGACTAGCGGGAGAACCAATGAGCAGTTCTTC,CASSPRTSGRTNEQFF
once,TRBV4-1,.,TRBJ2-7,TGCGCCAGCAGCCATCCGGGGTACGAGCAGTACTTC,CASSHPGYEQYF
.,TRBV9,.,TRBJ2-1,TGTGCCAGCAGCCCAGAGGGGTACAATGAGCAGTTCTTC,CASSPEGYNEQFF
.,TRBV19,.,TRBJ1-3,TGTGCCAGTAGTGCCCGGGACATTCTATTTGGAAACACCATATATTTT,CASSARDILFGNTIYF
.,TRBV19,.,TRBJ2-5,TGTGCCAGTAGTCCTCGCCCCTGGGGCTCAGTGCAGACCCAGTACTTC,CASSPRPWGSVQTQYF
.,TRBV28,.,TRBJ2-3,TGTGCCAGCAGTTTGGAAACGAGCACAGATACGCAGTATTTT,CASSLETSTDTQYF
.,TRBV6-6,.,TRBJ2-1,TGTGCCAGCACTCCTTCAGCTTATTCCTACAATGAGCAGTTCTTC,CASTPSAYSYNEQFF
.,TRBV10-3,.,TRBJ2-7,TGTGCCATCAGTTCAGGCTACGAGCAGTACTTC,CAISSGYEQYF
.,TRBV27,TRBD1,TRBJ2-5,TGTGCCAGCAGTATGGGCGGGGGACAGGGAGTTAAGCAGTACTTC,CASSMGGGQGVKQYF
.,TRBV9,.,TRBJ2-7,TGTGCCAGCAGCGTAGCTACCCAGGGGTGGTCCTACGAGCAGTACTTC,CASSVATQGWSYEQYF
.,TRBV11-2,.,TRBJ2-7,TGTGCCAGCAGCTCTGAGACTAGTAACGAGCAGTACTTC,CASSSETSNEQYF
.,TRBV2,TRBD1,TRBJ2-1,TGTGCCAGCAGTGCGGGACAGGGGTGGCATGAGCAGTTCTTC,CASSAGQGWHEQFF